This is a list of T cell receptor beta chains from one sample in a study of T cells expressing NK-cell markers. TCRdb reprocessed the 5' RACE reads and stores each CDR3 protein as one record, lacking DNA. The sample data list roughly 420,000 distinct CDR3 sequences. The sequenced sample consisted of blood T cells: a sorted CD56 or NKG2C T cell subset, CD4+ or CD8+ T cells, or bulk PBMC T cells (not recorded which). The receptor source for this set is a woman aged 18 to 75 in good health. The CDR3 runs from the conserved cysteine through the conserved F or W. Each record gives: J gene, V gene, CDR3 protein.

J gene: TRBJ2-7
V gene: TRBV7-2
CDR3 protein: CASSLEGQYPYEQYF

J gene: TRBJ2-7
V gene: TRBV29-1
CDR3 protein: CSVEEGSEGPYEQYF

J gene: TRBJ1-4
V gene: TRBV7-2
CDR3 protein: CASNTIRGTNEKLFF

J gene: TRBJ2-1
V gene: TRBV12-3/TRBV12-4
CDR3 protein: CASSHSGSSYNEQFF

J gene: TRBJ2-2
V gene: TRBV6-4
CDR3 protein: CASSEGTNTGELFF

J gene: TRBJ2-4
V gene: TRBV7-2
CDR3 protein: CASRANGNIQYF

J gene: TRBJ1-1
V gene: TRBV27
CDR3 protein: CASSLLRGLTEAFF

J gene: TRBJ1-2
V gene: TRBV9
CDR3 protein: CASSVEAWGGYTF

J gene: TRBJ2-5
V gene: TRBV27
CDR3 protein: CASGWRETQYF

J gene: TRBJ2-7
V gene: TRBV19
CDR3 protein: CASVGNRLSEQYF

J gene: TRBJ1-1
V gene: TRBV7-9
CDR3 protein: CASSLARTRGMTEAFF

J gene: TRBJ2-2
V gene: TRBV5-1
CDR3 protein: CARLAGRRELFF

J gene: TRBJ1-1
V gene: TRBV7-6
CDR3 protein: CASSPDMSNTEAFF

J gene: TRBJ2-1
V gene: TRBV12-3/TRBV12-4
CDR3 protein: CASSSASGDAQFF

J gene: TRBJ1-2
V gene: TRBV29-1
CDR3 protein: CSVRDSYGYTF

J gene: TRBJ2-1
V gene: TRBV27
CDR3 protein: CASSPRREGNEQFF

J gene: TRBJ2-2
V gene: TRBV7-6
CDR3 protein: CASSGPGNRTSNTGELFF

J gene: TRBJ1-1
V gene: TRBV15
CDR3 protein: CATSSFRVTEAFF

J gene: TRBJ2-7
V gene: TRBV7-3
CDR3 protein: CASSPGTGIQYEQYF

J gene: TRBJ2-7
V gene: TRBV19
CDR3 protein: CASSIGQPYEQYF

J gene: TRBJ2-6
V gene: TRBV11-1
CDR3 protein: CASSSDGPQPSGANVLTF

J gene: TRBJ1-1
V gene: TRBV6-1
CDR3 protein: CASTSPRGGTEAFF

J gene: TRBJ2-3
V gene: TRBV5-1
CDR3 protein: CASSLAGRGLILADTQYF

J gene: TRBJ2-1
V gene: TRBV7-2
CDR3 protein: CASSLVRTEQFF

J gene: TRBJ1-1
V gene: TRBV20-1
CDR3 protein: CSAREAWVGTEAFF

J gene: TRBJ1-5
V gene: TRBV6-2/TRBV6-3
CDR3 protein: CASRLTGVVNQPQHF

J gene: TRBJ2-3
V gene: TRBV9
CDR3 protein: CASSVAGGLVRDTQYF

J gene: TRBJ1-1
V gene: TRBV3-1
CDR3 protein: CASSPRGSNTEAFF

J gene: TRBJ1-1
V gene: TRBV4-3
CDR3 protein: CASSVQQENTEAFF

J gene: TRBJ2-1
V gene: TRBV5-1
CDR3 protein: CASSFAGLEKEFF

J gene: TRBJ2-7
V gene: TRBV7-3
CDR3 protein: CASSLAAGGHEQYF

J gene: TRBJ2-1
V gene: TRBV9
CDR3 protein: CASSVRFGDEQFF

J gene: TRBJ2-5
V gene: TRBV6-5
CDR3 protein: CASSYGTGKETQYF

J gene: TRBJ1-6
V gene: TRBV11-2
CDR3 protein: CASSLDRGSTPLHF

J gene: TRBJ2-1
V gene: TRBV7-6
CDR3 protein: CASSSSLAGEGYNEQFF

J gene: TRBJ2-1
V gene: TRBV9
CDR3 protein: CASSGELGGLAGVGEQFF

J gene: TRBJ2-3
V gene: TRBV13
CDR3 protein: CASSLYRSGVSPDTQYF

J gene: TRBJ2-3
V gene: TRBV20-1
CDR3 protein: CSARDRAGITDTQYF

J gene: TRBJ2-1
V gene: TRBV29-1
CDR3 protein: CSAWSSSGTHNEQFF

J gene: TRBJ1-4
V gene: TRBV5-1
CDR3 protein: CASSPGMTGGDEKLFF

J gene: TRBJ2-2
V gene: TRBV28
CDR3 protein: CASSLAGEAGELFF

J gene: TRBJ2-7
V gene: TRBV27
CDR3 protein: CASSPAAGVLYEQYF

J gene: TRBJ2-2
V gene: TRBV12-3/TRBV12-4
CDR3 protein: CAIKIAENTGELFF

J gene: TRBJ1-1
V gene: TRBV20-1
CDR3 protein: CSARPGTTTEAFF

J gene: TRBJ2-7
V gene: TRBV18
CDR3 protein: CASSAGTNLYEQYF

J gene: TRBJ1-5
V gene: TRBV6-1
CDR3 protein: CASRERGNQPQHF

J gene: TRBJ2-3
V gene: TRBV11-2
CDR3 protein: CASSLWADSDTQYF

J gene: TRBJ1-3
V gene: TRBV9
CDR3 protein: CASSGRTAPSGNTIYF

J gene: TRBJ2-2
V gene: TRBV20-1
CDR3 protein: CSARGQLAGSTGELFF

J gene: TRBJ2-2
V gene: TRBV6-5
CDR3 protein: CASSYSSSGNTGELFF

J gene: TRBJ1-1
V gene: TRBV11-1
CDR3 protein: CASSRHGPLNTEAFF

J gene: TRBJ2-1
V gene: TRBV4-2
CDR3 protein: CASSQVTSGAWYNEQFF

J gene: TRBJ2-7
V gene: TRBV20-1
CDR3 protein: CSAGEPGRHYEQYF

J gene: TRBJ1-1
V gene: TRBV10-3
CDR3 protein: CAITQDGGNTEAFF

J gene: TRBJ1-2
V gene: TRBV4-3
CDR3 protein: CASSQVVRPLGGYTF

J gene: TRBJ2-1
V gene: TRBV4-3
CDR3 protein: CASSQEGATSGGQEQFF

J gene: TRBJ2-2
V gene: TRBV27
CDR3 protein: CASKSPLRQNTGELFF

J gene: TRBJ2-7
V gene: TRBV29-1
CDR3 protein: CSVAATLTYEQYF

J gene: TRBJ2-4
V gene: TRBV4-3
CDR3 protein: CASSQDPPRAIAKNIQYF

J gene: TRBJ2-7
V gene: TRBV6-2/TRBV6-3
CDR3 protein: CASSRDRLYYEQYF